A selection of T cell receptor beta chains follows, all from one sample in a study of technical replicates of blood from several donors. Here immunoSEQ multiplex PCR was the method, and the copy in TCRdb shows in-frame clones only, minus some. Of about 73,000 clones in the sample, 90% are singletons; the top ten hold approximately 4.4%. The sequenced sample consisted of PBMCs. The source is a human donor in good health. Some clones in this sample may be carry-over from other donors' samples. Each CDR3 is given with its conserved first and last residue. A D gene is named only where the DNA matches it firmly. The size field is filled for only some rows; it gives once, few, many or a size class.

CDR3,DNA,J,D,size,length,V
CASSLIGVDGVAYF,TGTGCCAGCAGCTTAATCGGGGTAGACGGGGTCGCGTACTTC,TRBJ2-5,-,-,14,TRBV7-9
CASRAQGVFGELFF,TGTGCCTCCCGGGCACAGGGGGTGTTTGGGGAGCTGTTTTTT,TRBJ2-2,TRBD1,-,14,TRBV6-5
CASTGVNMNTEAFF,TGTGCCAGCACCGGAGTTAATATGAACACTGAAGCTTTCTTT,TRBJ1-1,-,few,14,TRBV2
CASSLGLLAQGTQYF,TGTGCCAGCAGCTTAGGATTACTAGCTCAAGGGACCCAGTACTTC,TRBJ2-5,-,-,15,TRBV7-2
CASSLATGLAGYEQYF,TGTGCCAGCAGCTTGGCTACCGGACTAGCGGGGTACGAGCAGTACTTC,TRBJ2-7,TRBD2,-,16,TRBV5-4
CASSGGQAPKVYGANVLTF,TGTGCCAGCAGCGGCGGACAGGCTCCCAAAGTATATGGGGCCAACGTCCTGACTTTC,TRBJ2-6,TRBD1,-,19,TRBV9
CASSLDESGDNHGYTF,TGTGCCAGCAGCTTAGATGAGTCAGGGGATAATCATGGCTACACCTTC,TRBJ1-2,-,-,16,TRBV11-1
CASKTGVDDQPQHF,TGTGCCAGCAAGACAGGGGTAGACGATCAGCCCCAGCATTTT,TRBJ1-5,TRBD1,-,14,TRBV6-5
CASGAGQEQYF,TGTGCCAGCGGAGCAGGGCAGGAGCAGTACTTC,TRBJ2-7,-,-,11,TRBV9
CASSALNEQFF,TGTGCCAGCAGCGCGCTAAATGAGCAGTTCTTC,TRBJ2-1,-,-,11,TRBV2
CASSQEVVRSEQFF,TGCGCCAGCAGCCAAGAAGTTGTGAGAAGTGAGCAGTTCTTC,TRBJ2-1,-,-,14,TRBV4-3
CASRGGTDTQYF,TGTGCAAGCCGGGGGGGCACAGATACGCAGTATTTT,TRBJ2-3,TRBD2,-,12,TRBV9
CASSLLAGADTQYF,TGTGCCAGCAGCTTACTAGCGGGAGCCGATACGCAGTATTTT,TRBJ2-3,TRBD2,once,14,TRBV11-2
CAAASGTGDQPQHF,TGTGCCGCAGCTTCCGGGACAGGGGATCAGCCCCAGCATTTT,TRBJ1-5,TRBD1,-,14,TRBV10-3
CASSADGGAATDTQYF,TGTGCCAGCAGCGCCGACGGGGGGGCCGCGACAGATACGCAGTATTTT,TRBJ2-3,TRBD2,-,16,TRBV9
CASSLPSGGSNTGELFF,TGTGCCAGCAGCTTGCCTAGCGGGGGCTCGAACACCGGGGAGCTGTTTTTT,TRBJ2-2,TRBD2,-,17,TRBV5-4
CASSPLPAPNTEAFF,TGTGCCAGCAGCCCACTACCGGCCCCGAACACTGAAGCTTTCTTT,TRBJ1-1,-,-,15,TRBV9
CASSSTSGDVYEQYF,TGTGCCAGCAGCTCGACTAGCGGGGATGTCTACGAGCAGTACTTC,TRBJ2-7,TRBD2,few,15,TRBV5-4
CAWSATDYDEAFF,TGTGCCTGGAGTGCCACTGACTACGATGAAGCTTTCTTT,TRBJ1-1,-,-,13,TRBV30
CASSRLAAYNEQFF,TGTGCCAGCAGCCGTCTAGCGGCCTACAATGAGCAGTTCTTC,TRBJ2-1,TRBD2,-,14,TRBV5-6
CASSLGQSPGTQYF,TGTGCCAGCAGCTTAGGGCAGAGTCCAGGGACCCAGTACTTC,TRBJ2-5,-,-,14,TRBV7-9
CAHSGETGELFF,TGTGCTCACAGCGGAGAAACCGGGGAGCTGTTTTTT,TRBJ2-2,-,-,12,TRBV11-2
CASWYRGRLDQPQHF,TGTGCCAGCTGGTACAGGGGGCGCTTGGATCAGCCCCAGCATTTT,TRBJ1-5,TRBD1,-,15,TRBV6-1
CATSSDRQGDQPQHF,TGTGCCACCAGCAGTGACCGACAGGGCGATCAGCCCCAGCATTTT,TRBJ1-5,TRBD1,-,15,TRBV15
CASSSYRGDYGYTF,TGCGCCAGCAGCTCTTACAGGGGGGACTATGGCTACACCTTC,TRBJ1-2,TRBD1,-,14,TRBV5-1
CASSSQGQGTGELFF,TGTGCCAGCAGCTCACAGGGGCAGGGCACCGGGGAGCTGTTTTTT,TRBJ2-2,TRBD1,-,15,TRBV11-3
CASSSPWGSHYEQYF,TGTGCCAGCAGCTCCCCCTGGGGCAGCCACTACGAGCAGTACTTC,TRBJ2-7,-,-,15,TRBV7-8
CASSAVLMSGYTF,TGTGCCAGCAGTGCTGTCTTAATGTCTGGCTACACCTTC,TRBJ1-2,-,-,13,TRBV2
CASSHRQLSNTEAFF,TGTGCCAGCAGTCACCGACAGCTATCGAACACTGAAGCTTTCTTT,TRBJ1-1,-,-,15,TRBV25-1
CASSFPGTGPGETQYF,TGCGCCAGCAGCTTTCCCGGGACAGGGCCGGGGGAGACCCAGTACTTC,TRBJ2-5,TRBD1,-,16,TRBV5-1
CASREQGRNTEAFF,TGTGCCAGCAGGGAACAGGGGAGGAACACTGAAGCTTTCTTT,TRBJ1-1,TRBD1,-,14,TRBV6-1
CASSSPDSLRAFF,TGTGCCAGCAGCTCCCCGGACAGTTTGAGAGCTTTCTTT,TRBJ1-1,-,-,13,TRBV7-6
CASSVLRRVSYNEQFF,TGTGCCAGCAGCGTTCTAAGGAGGGTCTCCTACAATGAGCAGTTCTTC,TRBJ2-1,-,-,16,TRBV21-1
CASSMAGGNTEAFF,TGTGCCAGTAGTATGGCAGGGGGCAACACTGAAGCTTTCTTT,TRBJ1-1,TRBD1,-,14,TRBV19
CASSLATSGGAYEQYF,TGTGCCAGCAGCTTAGCGACTAGCGGGGGGGCGTACGAGCAGTACTTC,TRBJ2-7,TRBD2,-,16,TRBV7-8
CSARDSYEQYF,TGCAGTGCCAGGGACAGCTACGAGCAGTACTTC,TRBJ2-7,TRBD1,-,11,TRBV20-1
CASSYSTSGRTDTQYF,TGTGCCAGCAGTTACTCGACTAGCGGGAGAACAGATACGCAGTATTTT,TRBJ2-3,TRBD2,-,16,TRBV6-5
CAWSAIRTSGRGSGANVLTF,TGTGCCTGGAGTGCCATTAGGACTAGCGGGAGAGGATCTGGGGCCAACGTCCTGACTTTC,TRBJ2-6,TRBD2,-,20,TRBV30
CASSERRYGEGGYTF,TGTGCCAGCAGTGAAAGACGGTACGGCGAGGGTGGCTACACCTTC,TRBJ1-2,-,-,15,TRBV6-1